This TCR beta chain was captured in a study of T cells in Graves' hyperthyroidism and ophthalmopathy (dated by TCRdb to between 2019 and 2020). About the study as a whole: Peripheral blood samples were taken at initial diagnosis, before any treatment was given. The 90 to 100 discovery patients were randomly divided into training and test sets at a 7:3 ratio. After blood sampling, hyperthyroidism patients were treated with methimazole at a starting dose of 30 mg daily, and ophthalmopathy patients were treated with high-dose intravenous methylprednisolone. In over five Graves' hyperthyroidism patients, the study also compared T-cell repertoires from thyroid tissue with T-cell repertoires from blood. An independent validation cohort of 18 to 20 hyperthyroidism patients and roughly 16 patients who later progressed to ophthalmopathy tested prospective prediction of ophthalmopathy. TCR V-J signatures able to tell the groups apart were searched for in a discovery cohort of around 95 patients, of whom 40 to 45 had Graves' ophthalmopathy and roughly 58 had stable Graves' hyperthyroidism. TCR Vbeta CDR3 sequencing of 120 to 150 peripheral blood samples (under 45 ophthalmopathy, 75 to 80 hyperthyroidism and approximately 17 progressor patients) is reported in the paper.

Stable Graves' hyperthyroidism was defined as the absence of progression to ophthalmopathy over 18 months of follow-up. Hyperthyroidism patients were newly diagnosed, had a disease duration of under 2 months, and were aged 18 to 65 years. Patients with uncontrolled infections, other autoimmune diseases, pregnancy or lactation were excluded. Diagnoses were established on the basis of clinical symptoms, serum thyroxine and TRAb, thyroid ultrasound, and orbital computed tomography. Ficoll-Paque density gradient centrifugation was used to isolate PBMCs from about 10 ml of fresh peripheral blood. Trizol reagent was used to extract total RNA, and RNA quality was then checked on an Agilent 2100 Bioanalyzer. The full study reports these points: In validation, progression to ophthalmopathy was predicted by the model with about 70% sensitivity and just over 72% specificity, a median of roughly 6 months before onset. Sample size was not statistically predetermined, and investigators were not blinded to group allocation. A model built on a 13 V-J signature distinguished ophthalmopathy from stable hyperthyroidism, reaching roughly 88% sensitivity and around 81% specificity in cross-validation and 80%/75% in testing. Blood samples also contained most of the expanded thyroid clonotypes (frequency above 0.001), which suggests that blood repertoires may reflect thyroid immune responses.

The sample holds many counts of this clonotype. Its antigen is still unknown. One base away there is no much larger clone; base qualities are not given. The CDR3 contains 15 residues, cysteine and phenylalanine counted. Just the 45-base CDR3 DNA is kept, in frame starting at base 1. The germline V gene yields MNHNS for CDR1 and SASEGT for CDR2. V loses 5 bases at its end and J loses 0 bases; junction bases beyond the gene matches: 5. The TCR beta CDR3 regions were amplified from the RNA transcripts. The TCR CDR3 was subjected to a first round of RT-PCR using the HTBI primer set and the Qiagen OneStep RT-PCR kit. The libraries were constructed in a second round of multiplex PCR and then size-selected and purified. The libraries were sequenced on an Illumina HiSeq2000 using paired-end 100 bp reads. The original methods were these. SOAPnuke was used to process the raw data, removing reads that contained adapters or uncalled bases, had a mean Phred below 15, or lacked an exact match to the constant primer or identifier. High-quality paired reads were merged using COPE v1.2.5, and each unique nucleotide sequence was defined as a clonotype. MiTCR v1.1 was used to align clonotypes to the IMGT TRBV, TRBD and TRBJ reference segments. Only V-J combinations with frequency above 0.0001, covering about 99% of repertoires, were analysed. A TCS score was defined as the ratio between F50 (clonal expansion) and ExV (chaos), using BLOSUM62-based TCRdist between CDR3 peptides within each V-J. Welch's t-statistics and random forest reduced fewer than 600 V-J features to 10 to 15, which were used in a naive Bayes classifier (R e1071). The public reads were reanalyzed by TCRdb: fastp trimming at Q25, MiXCR alignment, in-frame beta chains only. Each record represents a unique CDR3 protein, reported with the most common genes and DNA among its rows. The V and J calls come from TCRdb's annotation, not from the publication. For this sample the table gives 380,000 or so distinct CDR3 sequences, of which under 20% were detected only once. The biggest ten clones account for 3.7% of the sample.

Sequencing input: blood. This clonotype was sampled from a woman aged 18-29 years with Graves' hyperthyroidism. The V gene is TRBV6-1 and the J gene is TRBJ2-7, and 9 junction bases match TRBD1. CDR3 loop: CASSTGTGSSYEQYF. The DNA sequence follows: TGTGCCAGCAGTACGGGGACAGGGTCCTCCTACGAGCAGTACTTC.